The 11 T cell receptor beta chains below come from one sample, sequenced in a study of blood T cell repertoires in COVID-19. The method was immunoSEQ multiplex PCR; TCRdb's version includes in-frame clones alone and lacks a portion of them. The sample lists around 620,000 clones, more than 80% occurring once. The sequencing input was peripheral blood. All receptors derive from a woman younger than 35 with acute or convalescent COVID-19.

In regard to this clone: Different DNA sequences within this sample yield the same CDR3. The chain recombines TRBV7-9 with TRBJ1-6; D gene unclear. Germline lookup yields CDR1 SEHNR and CDR2 FQNEAQ (reference sequence). V was pared by 5 bases and J by 6 bases, with 11 bases between. The CDR3 sequence is 14 residues long. The CDR3 nucleotides are TGTGCCAGCAGCCTCGAGGGAGGTAATTCACCCCTCCACTTT. It is translated as CASSLEGGNSPLHF.

The CDR3 sequence: CATSDLLGGSSTDTQYF. In DNA, the CDR3 is TGTGCCACCAGTGATTTGCTGGGCGGGTCTAGCACAGATACGCAGTATTTT. The chain uses TRBV24-1 and TRBJ2-3; perhaps TRBD2 as D (5 bases). The V gene lost 0 bases and the J gene lost 0 bases, with 12 bases spanning the gap. This CDR3 spans 17 amino acids. CDR1 KGHDR and CDR2 SFDVKD come from the germline V gene.

The CDR3 DNA is TGTGCCAGCAGCTTAATTATGGACAGGGGGCTAAAACTGTTTTTT. The encoded protein is CASSLIMDRGLKLFF. The chain uses TRBV7-8 and TRBJ1-4; 11 bases are a match to TRBD1. The CDR3 runs 15 residues. J was trimmed by 10 bases and V by 2 bases; bases with no gene match: 6. Looked up from germline, CDR1 is SGHVS and CDR2 is FQNEAQ.

The rearrangement uses TRBV28 and TRBJ2-7; D is unclear. V dropped 5 bases and J dropped 2 bases, with 10 bases sitting between them. Germline V gives CDR1 MDHEN, CDR2 SYDVKM. The CDR3 sequence is 13 residues long. The CDR3 sequence: CASSSRKPYEQYF. DNA of the CDR3: TGTGCCAGCAGTAGCCGCAAACCCTACGAGCAGTACTTC.

The gene calls are TRBV20-1 and TRBJ2-3, with D maybe TRBD2 (6 bases). The germline V gene encodes CDR1 DFQATT and CDR2 SNEGSKA (reference sequence). V lost 3 bases and J lost 4, with 11 bases in between. This CDR3 spans 13 amino acids. CDR3: CSASLAGSDTQYF. The CDR3 nucleotides read TGCAGTGCTAGTTTGGCGGGGTCAGATACGCAGTATTTT.

V usage is TRBV21-1 and J usage is TRBJ2-7; TRBD1 reflects the table's D call only, with no check against the DNA. TRBV21-1 is a pseudogene locus. The CDR3 contains 13 residues. The CDR3 reads CASSTGRTYEQYF. DNA of the CDR3: TGTGCCAGCAGCACTGGCAGGACCTACGAGCAGTACTTC.

Only one count was recorded for this clone. V usage is TRBV15 and J usage is TRBJ2-3, with D uncertain. V lost 0 bases and J 0 bases, leaving 10 bases between the germline ends. CDR1 is LNHNV and CDR2 is YYDKDF in the germline V gene (reference sequence). CDR3 length: 16 amino acids. CDR3 DNA sequence: TGTGCCACCAGCAGAGACCTCGGTTCTAGCACAGATACGCAGTATTTT. Residues: CATSRDLGSSTDTQYF.

This chain uses TRBV5-6 with TRBJ1-6, with 7 bases fitting TRBD1. The ends lost 7 bases at V and 3 bases at J; junction bases unmatched: 4. The CDR3 covers 14 residues. Germline CDR1 reads SGHDT; CDR2 reads YYEEEE. CDR3 in amino acids: CASRQGNYNSPLHF. In DNA form, the CDR3 reads TGTGCCAGCCGACAGGGTAACTATAATTCACCCCTCCACTTT.

The gene calls are TRBV19 and TRBJ1-5; 9 bases match TRBD1. Germline values: CDR1 LNHDA, CDR2 SQIVND (reference sequence). CDR3 size: 18 residues. The V segment lost 4 bases and the J segment 4 bases; nucleotides outside the gene matches: 14. The CDR3 sequence: CASSKPPTGGNVNQPQHF. Here the CDR3 DNA reads TGTGCCAGTAGTAAACCCCCCACAGGGGGCAACGTAAATCAGCCCCAGCATTTT.

The chain recombines TRBV3-1 (or the pseudogene TRBV3-2) with TRBJ1-6; D is possibly TRBD1 (5 bases). CDR1 is LGHDT and CDR2 is YNNKEL in the germline V gene (reference sequence). Trimming left V 4 bases short and J 9 bases short, with 13 bases between. The CDR3 covers 14 residues. As DNA, the CDR3 is TGTGCCAGCAGCCCCCGGGGGGTTGGTTCACCCCTCCACTTT. Its translation: CASSPRGVGSPLHF.

The V gene is TRBV5-5, the J gene TRBJ1-5; no clear D gene. Germline V lookup: CDR1 SGHKS, CDR2 YYEKEE (reference sequence). Trimming stripped 5 bases from V and 7 bases from J, with 13 bases between. The CDR3 has 13 residues. CDR3 DNA: TGTGCCAGCAGGCGTGACTTCGTCCAGCCCCAGCATTTT. This sequence encodes CASRRDFVQPQHF.